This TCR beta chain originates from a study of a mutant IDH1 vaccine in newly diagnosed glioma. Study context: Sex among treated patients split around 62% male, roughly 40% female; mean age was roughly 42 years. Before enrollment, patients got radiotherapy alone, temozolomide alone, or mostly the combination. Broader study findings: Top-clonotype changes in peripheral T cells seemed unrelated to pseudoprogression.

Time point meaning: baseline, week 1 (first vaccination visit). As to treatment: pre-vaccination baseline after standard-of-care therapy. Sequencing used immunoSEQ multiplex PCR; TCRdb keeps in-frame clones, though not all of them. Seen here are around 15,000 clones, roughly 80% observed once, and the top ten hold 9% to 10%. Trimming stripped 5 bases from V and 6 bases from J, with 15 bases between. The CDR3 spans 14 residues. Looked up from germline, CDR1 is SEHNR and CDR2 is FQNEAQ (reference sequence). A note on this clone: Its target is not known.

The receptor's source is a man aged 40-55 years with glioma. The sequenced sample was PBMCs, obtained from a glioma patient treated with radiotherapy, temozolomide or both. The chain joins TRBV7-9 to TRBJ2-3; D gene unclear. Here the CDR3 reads CASSPKAAVDTQYF. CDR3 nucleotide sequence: TGTGCCAGCAGCCCGAAGGCGGCGGTGGATACGCAGTATTTT.